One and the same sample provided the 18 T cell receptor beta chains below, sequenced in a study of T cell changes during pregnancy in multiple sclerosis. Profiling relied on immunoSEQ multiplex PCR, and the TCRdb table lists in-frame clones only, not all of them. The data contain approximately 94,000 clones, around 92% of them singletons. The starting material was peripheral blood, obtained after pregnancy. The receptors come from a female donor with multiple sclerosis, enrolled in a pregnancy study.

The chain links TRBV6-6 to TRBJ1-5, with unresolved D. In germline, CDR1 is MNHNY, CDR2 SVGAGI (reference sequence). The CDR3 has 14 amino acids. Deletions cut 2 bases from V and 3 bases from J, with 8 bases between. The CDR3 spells CASSYKNINQPQHF. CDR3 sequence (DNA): TGTGCCAGCAGTTACAAGAACATCAATCAGCCCCAGCATTTT.

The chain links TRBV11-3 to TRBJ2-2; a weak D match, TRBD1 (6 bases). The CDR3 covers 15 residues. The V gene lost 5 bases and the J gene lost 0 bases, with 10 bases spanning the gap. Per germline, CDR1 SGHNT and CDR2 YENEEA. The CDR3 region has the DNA TGTGCCAGCAGCACGGACAGAGCGAACACCGGGGAGCTGTTTTTT. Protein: CASSTDRANTGELFF.

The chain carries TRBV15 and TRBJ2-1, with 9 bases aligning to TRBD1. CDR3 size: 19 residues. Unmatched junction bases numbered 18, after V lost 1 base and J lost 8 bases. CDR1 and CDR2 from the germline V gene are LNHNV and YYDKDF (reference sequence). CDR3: CATSRGSQQGAPTIDEQFF. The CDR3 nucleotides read TGTGCCACCAGCAGAGGATCTCAACAGGGGGCCCCTACGATCGATGAGCAGTTCTTC.

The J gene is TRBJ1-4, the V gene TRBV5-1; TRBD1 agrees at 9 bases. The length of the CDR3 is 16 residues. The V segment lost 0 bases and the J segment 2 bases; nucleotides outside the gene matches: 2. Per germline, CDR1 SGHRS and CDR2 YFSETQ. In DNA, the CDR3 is TGCGCCAGCAGCTTGGGTGACAGGGGGACTAATGAAAAACTGTTTTTT. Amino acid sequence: CASSLGDRGTNEKLFF.

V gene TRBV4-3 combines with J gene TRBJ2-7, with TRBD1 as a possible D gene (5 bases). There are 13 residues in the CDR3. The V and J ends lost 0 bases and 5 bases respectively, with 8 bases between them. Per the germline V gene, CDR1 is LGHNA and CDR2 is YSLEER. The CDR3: CASSQDQGHEQYF. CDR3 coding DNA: TGCGCCAGCAGCCAAGACCAGGGCCACGAGCAGTACTTC.

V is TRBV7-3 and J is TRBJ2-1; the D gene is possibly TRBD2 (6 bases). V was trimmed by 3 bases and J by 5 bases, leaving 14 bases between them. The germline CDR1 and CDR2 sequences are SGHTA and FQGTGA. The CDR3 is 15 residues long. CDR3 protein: CASSLRGTRDNEQFF. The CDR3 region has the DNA TGTGCCAGCAGCTTGCGGGGTACCCGAGACAATGAGCAGTTCTTC.

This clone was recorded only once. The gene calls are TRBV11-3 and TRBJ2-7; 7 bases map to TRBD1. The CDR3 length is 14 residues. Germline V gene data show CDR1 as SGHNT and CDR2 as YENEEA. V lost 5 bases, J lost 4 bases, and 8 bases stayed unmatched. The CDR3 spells CASSTSGGKYEQYF. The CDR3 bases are TGTGCCAGCAGCACCTCAGGGGGAAAGTACGAGCAGTACTTC.

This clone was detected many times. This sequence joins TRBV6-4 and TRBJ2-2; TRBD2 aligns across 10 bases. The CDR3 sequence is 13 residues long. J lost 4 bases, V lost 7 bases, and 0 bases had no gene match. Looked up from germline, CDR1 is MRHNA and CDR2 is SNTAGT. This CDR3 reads CASTSGSTGELFF. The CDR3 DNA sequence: TGTGCCAGCACTAGCGGGAGCACCGGGGAGCTGTTTTTT.

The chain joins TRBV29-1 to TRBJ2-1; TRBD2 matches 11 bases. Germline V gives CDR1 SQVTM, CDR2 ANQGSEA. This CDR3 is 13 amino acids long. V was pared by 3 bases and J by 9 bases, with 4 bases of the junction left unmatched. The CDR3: CSVDRLAGGEQFF. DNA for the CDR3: TGCAGCGTTGATCGTCTAGCGGGAGGTGAGCAGTTCTTC.

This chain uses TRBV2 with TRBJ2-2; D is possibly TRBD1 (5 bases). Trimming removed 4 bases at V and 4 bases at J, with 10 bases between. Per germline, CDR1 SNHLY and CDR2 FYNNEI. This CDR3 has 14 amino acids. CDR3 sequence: CASSVRGSTGELFF. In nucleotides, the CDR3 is TGTGCCAGCAGTGTAAGGGGAAGCACCGGGGAGCTGTTTTTT.

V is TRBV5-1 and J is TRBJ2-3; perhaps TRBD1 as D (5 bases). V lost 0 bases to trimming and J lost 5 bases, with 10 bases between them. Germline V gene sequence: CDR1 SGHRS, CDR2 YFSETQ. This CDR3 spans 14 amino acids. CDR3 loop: CASSLGRVEDTQYF. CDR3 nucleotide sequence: TGCGCCAGCAGCTTGGGCAGGGTGGAAGATACGCAGTATTTT.

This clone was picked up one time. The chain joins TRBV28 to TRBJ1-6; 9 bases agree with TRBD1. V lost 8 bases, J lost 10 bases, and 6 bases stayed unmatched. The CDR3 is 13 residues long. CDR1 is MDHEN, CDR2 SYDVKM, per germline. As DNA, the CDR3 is TGTGCCAGCCGGGACAGGGTGGGCTCACCCCTCCACTTT. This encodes CASRDRVGSPLHF.

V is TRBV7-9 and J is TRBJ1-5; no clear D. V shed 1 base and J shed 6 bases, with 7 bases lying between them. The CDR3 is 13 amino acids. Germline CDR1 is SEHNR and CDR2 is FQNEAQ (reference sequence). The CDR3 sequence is CASSLGVGQPQHF. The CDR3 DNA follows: TGTGCCAGCAGCTTAGGCGTTGGTCAGCCCCAGCATTTT.

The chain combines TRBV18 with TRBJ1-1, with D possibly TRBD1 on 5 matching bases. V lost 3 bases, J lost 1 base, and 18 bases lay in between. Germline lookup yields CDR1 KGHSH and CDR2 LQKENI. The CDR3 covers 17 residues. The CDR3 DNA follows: TGTGCCAGCTCACCGTATTTTTCGACAGTAGCGAACACTGAAGCTTTCTTT. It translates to CASSPYFSTVANTEAFF.

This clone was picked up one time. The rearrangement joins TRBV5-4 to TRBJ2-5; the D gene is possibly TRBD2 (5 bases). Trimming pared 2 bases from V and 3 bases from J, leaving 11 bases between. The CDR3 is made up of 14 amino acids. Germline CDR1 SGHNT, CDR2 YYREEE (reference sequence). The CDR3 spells CASSFILDEETQYF. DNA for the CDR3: TGTGCCAGCAGCTTTATACTAGACGAAGAGACCCAGTACTTC.

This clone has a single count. CDR3 bases: TGTGCTAGTGGTGGGCTTTCGGGGGGGAACACTGAAGCTTTCTTT. It specifies CASGGLSGGNTEAFF. The chain carries TRBV12-5 and TRBJ1-1; TRBD1 might be the D (5 bases). The V gene lost 5 bases and the J gene lost 1 base, with 14 bases spanning the gap. The CDR3 is 15 residues long. Per the germline V gene, CDR1 is LGHNT and CDR2 is FRNRAP.

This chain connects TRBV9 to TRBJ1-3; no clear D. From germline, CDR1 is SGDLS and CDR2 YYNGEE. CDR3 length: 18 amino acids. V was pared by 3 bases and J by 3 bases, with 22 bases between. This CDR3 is CASSGAILSGGYGNTIYF. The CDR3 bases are TGTGCCAGCAGCGGGGCTATATTGAGCGGTGGTTATGGAAACACCATATATTTT.

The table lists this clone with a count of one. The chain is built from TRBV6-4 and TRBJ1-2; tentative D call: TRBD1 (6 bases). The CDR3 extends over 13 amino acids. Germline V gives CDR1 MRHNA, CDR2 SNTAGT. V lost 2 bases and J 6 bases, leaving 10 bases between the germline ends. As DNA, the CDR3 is TGTGCCAGCAGTGACGGGGGCGGCGATGGCTACACCTTC. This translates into CASSDGGGDGYTF.